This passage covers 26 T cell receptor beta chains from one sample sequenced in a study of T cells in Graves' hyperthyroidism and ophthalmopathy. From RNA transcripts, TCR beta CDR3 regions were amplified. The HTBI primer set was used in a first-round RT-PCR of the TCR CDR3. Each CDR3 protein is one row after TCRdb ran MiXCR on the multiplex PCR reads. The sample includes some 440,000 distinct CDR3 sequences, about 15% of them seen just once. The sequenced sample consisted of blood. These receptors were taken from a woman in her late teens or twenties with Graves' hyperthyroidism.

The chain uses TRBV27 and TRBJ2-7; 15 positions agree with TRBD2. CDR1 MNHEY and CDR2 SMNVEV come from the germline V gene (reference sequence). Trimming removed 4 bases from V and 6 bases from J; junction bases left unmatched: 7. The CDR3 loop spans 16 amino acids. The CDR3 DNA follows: TGTGCCAGCAGTTCGCCCGGACTAGCGGGAGGGCTCGAGCAGTACTTC. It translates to CASSSPGLAGGLEQYF.

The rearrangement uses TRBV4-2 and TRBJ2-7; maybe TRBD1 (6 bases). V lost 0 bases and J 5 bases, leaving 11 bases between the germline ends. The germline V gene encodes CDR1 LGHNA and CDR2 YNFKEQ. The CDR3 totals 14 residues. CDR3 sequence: CASSQDLGADEQYF. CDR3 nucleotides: TGTGCCAGCAGCCAAGATTTGGGGGCGGACGAGCAGTACTTC.

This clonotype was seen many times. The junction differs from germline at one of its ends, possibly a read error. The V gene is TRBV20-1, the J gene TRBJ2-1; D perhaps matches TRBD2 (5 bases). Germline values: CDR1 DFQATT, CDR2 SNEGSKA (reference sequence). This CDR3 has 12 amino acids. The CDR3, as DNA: TGCAGTGCTAGAGATCTCGTCCGGACTGGGATCTTC. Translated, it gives CSARDLVRTGIF.

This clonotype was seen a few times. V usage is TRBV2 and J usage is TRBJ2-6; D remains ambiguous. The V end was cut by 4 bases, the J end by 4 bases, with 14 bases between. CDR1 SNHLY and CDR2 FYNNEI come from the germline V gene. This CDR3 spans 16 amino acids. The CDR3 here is CASSVVGESGANVLTF. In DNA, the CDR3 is TGTGCCAGCAGTGTTGTCGGTGAGTCCGGGGCCAACGTCCTGACTTTC.

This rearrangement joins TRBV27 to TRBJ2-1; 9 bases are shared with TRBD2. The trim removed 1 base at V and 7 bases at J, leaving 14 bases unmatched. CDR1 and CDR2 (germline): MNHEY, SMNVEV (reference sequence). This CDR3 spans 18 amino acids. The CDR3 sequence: CASSLFPSGGGAENEQFF. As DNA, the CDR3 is TGTGCCAGCAGTTTATTCCCCAGTGGCGGGGGGGCCGAAAATGAGCAGTTCTTC.

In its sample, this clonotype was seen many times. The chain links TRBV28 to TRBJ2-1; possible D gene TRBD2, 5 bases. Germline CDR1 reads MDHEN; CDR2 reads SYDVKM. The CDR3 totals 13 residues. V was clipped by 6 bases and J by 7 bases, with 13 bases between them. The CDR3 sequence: CASRKGGRNEQFF. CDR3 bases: TGTGCCAGCAGAAAAGGAGGAAGGAATGAGCAGTTCTTC. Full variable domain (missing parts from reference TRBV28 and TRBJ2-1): DVKVTQSSRYLVKRTGEKVFLECVQDMDHENMFWYRQDPGLGLRLIYFSYDVKMKEKGDIPEGYSVSREKKERFSLILESASTNQTSMYLCASRKGGRNEQFFGPGTRLTVL.

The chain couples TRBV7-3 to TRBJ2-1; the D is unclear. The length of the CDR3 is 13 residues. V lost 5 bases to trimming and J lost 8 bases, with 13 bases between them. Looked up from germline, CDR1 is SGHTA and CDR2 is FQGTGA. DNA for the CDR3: TGTGCCAGCAGCCCAAAGGGAAGCGATGAGCAGTTCTTC. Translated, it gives CASSPKGSDEQFF.

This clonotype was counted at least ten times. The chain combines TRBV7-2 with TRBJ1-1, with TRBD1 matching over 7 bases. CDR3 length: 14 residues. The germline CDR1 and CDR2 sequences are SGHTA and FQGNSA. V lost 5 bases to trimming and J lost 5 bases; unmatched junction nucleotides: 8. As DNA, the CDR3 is TGTGCCAGCAGCATAAAGGGGGCTTGGACTGAAGCTTTCTTT. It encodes CASSIKGAWTEAFF.

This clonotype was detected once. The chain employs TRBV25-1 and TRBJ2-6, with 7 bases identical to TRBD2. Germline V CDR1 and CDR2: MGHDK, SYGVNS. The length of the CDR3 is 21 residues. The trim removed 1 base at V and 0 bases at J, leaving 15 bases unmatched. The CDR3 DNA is TGTGCCAGCAGTGAATTGGGGGGGGTAACCCCAGCGGACTCTGGGGCCAACGTCCTGACTTTC. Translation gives CASSELGGVTPADSGANVLTF.

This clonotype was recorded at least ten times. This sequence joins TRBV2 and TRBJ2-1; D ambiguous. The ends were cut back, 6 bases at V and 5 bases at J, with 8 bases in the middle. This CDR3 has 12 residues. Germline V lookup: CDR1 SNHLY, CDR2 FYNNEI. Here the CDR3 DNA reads TGTGCCAGCAGGTTCAGAAACAATGAGCAGTTCTTC. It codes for CASRFRNNEQFF.

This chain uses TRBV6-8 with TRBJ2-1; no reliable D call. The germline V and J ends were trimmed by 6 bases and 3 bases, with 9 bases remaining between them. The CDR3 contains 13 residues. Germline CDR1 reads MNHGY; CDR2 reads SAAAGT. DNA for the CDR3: TGTGCCAGCAGCTTTGGTTTCTACAATGAGCAGTTCTTC. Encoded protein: CASSFGFYNEQFF.

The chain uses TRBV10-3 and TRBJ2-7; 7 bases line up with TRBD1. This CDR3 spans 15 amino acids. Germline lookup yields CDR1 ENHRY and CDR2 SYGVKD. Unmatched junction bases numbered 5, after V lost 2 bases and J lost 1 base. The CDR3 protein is CAISERDRLSYEQYF. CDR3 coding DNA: TGTGCCATCAGTGAGAGGGACAGACTTTCCTACGAGCAGTACTTC.

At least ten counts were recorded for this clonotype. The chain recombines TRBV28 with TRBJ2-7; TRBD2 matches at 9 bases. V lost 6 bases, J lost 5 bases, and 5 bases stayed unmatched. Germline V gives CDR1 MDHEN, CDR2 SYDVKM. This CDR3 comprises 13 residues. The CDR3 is CASRTSGKNEQYF. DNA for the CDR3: TGTGCCAGCAGGACTAGCGGAAAAAACGAGCAGTACTTC.

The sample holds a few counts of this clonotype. The CDR3 sequence: CASSYSMGNSYNSPLHF. The CDR3 region has the DNA TGTGCCAGCAGTTACTCGATGGGGAACTCCTATAATTCACCCCTCCACTTT. This chain links TRBV6-5 with TRBJ1-6; no definite D call. V was pared by 0 bases and J by 0 bases, with 9 bases between. CDR3 size: 17 residues. Germline values: CDR1 MNHEY, CDR2 SVGAGI.

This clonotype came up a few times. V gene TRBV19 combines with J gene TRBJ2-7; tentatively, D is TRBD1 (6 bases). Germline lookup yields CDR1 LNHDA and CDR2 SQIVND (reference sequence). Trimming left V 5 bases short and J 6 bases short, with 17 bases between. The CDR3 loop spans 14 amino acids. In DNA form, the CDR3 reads TGTGCCAGTAGTCCGGGACACACCGGGGCCGAGCAGTACTTC. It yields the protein CASSPGHTGAEQYF.

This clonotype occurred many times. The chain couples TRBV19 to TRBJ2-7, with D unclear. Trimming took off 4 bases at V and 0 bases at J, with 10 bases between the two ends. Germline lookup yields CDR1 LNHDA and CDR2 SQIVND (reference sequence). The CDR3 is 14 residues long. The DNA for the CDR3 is TGTGCCAGTAGTACGGCGGCAGGCTCCTACGAGCAGTACTTC. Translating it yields CASSTAAGSYEQYF.

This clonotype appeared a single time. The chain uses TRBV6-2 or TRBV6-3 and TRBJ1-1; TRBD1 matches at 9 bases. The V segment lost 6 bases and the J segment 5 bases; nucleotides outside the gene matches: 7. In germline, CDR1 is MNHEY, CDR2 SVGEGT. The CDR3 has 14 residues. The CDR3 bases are TGTGCCAGCAGCGGGGGACAGGGCGGAACTGAAGCTTTCTTT. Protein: CASSGGQGGTEAFF.

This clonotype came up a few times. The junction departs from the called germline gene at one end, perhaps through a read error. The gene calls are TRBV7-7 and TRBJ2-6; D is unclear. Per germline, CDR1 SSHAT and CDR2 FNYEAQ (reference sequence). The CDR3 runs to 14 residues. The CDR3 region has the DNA TGTGCTAGCAGCTCGCGACCCGGGGCCAACGTCCTGACTTTC. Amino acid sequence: CASSSRPGANVLTF.

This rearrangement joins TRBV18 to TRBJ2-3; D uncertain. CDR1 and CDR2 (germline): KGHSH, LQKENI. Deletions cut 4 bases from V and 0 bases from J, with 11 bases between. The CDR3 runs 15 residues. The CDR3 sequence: CASSRTGQSTDTQYF. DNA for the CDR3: TGTGCCAGCTCACGAACGGGTCAGAGCACAGATACGCAGTATTTT.

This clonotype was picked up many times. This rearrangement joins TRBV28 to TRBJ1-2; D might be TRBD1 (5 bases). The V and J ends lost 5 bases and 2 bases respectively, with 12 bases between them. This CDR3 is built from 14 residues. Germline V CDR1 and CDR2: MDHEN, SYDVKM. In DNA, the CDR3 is TGTGCCAGCAGTACCCCCCGGGGGAACTATGGCTACACCTTC. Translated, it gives CASSTPRGNYGYTF.

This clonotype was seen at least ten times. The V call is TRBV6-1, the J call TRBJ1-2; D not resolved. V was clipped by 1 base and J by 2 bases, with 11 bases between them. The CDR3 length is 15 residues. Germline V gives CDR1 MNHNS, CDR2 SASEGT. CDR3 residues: CASSEEVVGNYGYTF. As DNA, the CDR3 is TGTGCCAGCAGTGAAGAGGTGGTAGGGAACTATGGCTACACCTTC.

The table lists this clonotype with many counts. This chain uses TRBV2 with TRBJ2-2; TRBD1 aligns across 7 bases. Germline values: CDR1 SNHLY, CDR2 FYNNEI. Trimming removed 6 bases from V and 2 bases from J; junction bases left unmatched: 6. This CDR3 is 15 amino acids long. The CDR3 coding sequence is TGTGCCAGCAGGTCCGGACAGGCCAACACCGGGGAGCTGTTTTTT. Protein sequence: CASRSGQANTGELFF.

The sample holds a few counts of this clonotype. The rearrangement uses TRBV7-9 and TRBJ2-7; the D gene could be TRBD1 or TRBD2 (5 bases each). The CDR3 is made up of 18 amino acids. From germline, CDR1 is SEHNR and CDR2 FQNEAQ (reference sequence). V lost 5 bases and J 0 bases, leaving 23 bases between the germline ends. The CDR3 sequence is CASSRFEGRNPSSYEQYF. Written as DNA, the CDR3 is TGTGCCAGCAGCCGTTTTGAGGGGCGCAACCCGTCCTCCTACGAGCAGTACTTC.

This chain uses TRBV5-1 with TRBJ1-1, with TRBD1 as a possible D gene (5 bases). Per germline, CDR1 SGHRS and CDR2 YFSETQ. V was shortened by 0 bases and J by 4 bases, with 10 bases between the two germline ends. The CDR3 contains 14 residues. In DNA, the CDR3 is TGCGCCAGCAGCTTGGGAGGGGATCGCACTGAAGCTTTCTTT. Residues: CASSLGGDRTEAFF.

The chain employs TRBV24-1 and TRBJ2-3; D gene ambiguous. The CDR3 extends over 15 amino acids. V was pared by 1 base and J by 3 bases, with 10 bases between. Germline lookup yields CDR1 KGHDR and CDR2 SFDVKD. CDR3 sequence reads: CATSDFGVETDTQYF. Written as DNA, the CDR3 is TGTGCCACCAGTGATTTTGGGGTAGAAACAGATACGCAGTATTTT.

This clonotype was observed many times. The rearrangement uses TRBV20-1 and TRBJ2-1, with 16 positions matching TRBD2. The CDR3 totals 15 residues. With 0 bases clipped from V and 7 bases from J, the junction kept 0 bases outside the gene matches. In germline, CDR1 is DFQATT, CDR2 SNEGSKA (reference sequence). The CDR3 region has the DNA TGCAGTGCTAGAGAGGGACTAGCGGGGGGGAATGAGCAGTTCTTC. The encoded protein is CSAREGLAGGNEQFF.